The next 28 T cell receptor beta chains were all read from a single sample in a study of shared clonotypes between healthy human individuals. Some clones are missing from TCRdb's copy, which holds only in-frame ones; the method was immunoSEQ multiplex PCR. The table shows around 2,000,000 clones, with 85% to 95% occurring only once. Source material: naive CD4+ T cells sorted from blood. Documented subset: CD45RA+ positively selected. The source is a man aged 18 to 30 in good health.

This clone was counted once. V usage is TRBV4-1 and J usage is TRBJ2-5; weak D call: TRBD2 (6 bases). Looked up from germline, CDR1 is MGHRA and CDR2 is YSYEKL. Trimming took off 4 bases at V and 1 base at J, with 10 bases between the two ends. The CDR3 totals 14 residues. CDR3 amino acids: CASSLGLFQETQYF. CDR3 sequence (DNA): TGCGCCAGCAGCCTAGGACTATTCCAAGAGACCCAGTACTTC.

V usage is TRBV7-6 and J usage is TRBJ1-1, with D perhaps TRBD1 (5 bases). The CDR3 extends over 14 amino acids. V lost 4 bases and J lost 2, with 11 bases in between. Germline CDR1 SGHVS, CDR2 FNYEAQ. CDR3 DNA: TGTGCCAGCAGCTCCCGGGACTTAAACACTGAAGCTTTCTTT. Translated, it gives CASSSRDLNTEAFF.

DNA for the CDR3: TGTGCCAGCAGAGCCGACGGACAGGGGGGCACTGAAGCTTTCTTT. Its translation: CASRADGQGGTEAFF. The V and J genes are TRBV6-1 and TRBJ1-1; 10 bases agree with TRBD1. Germline CDR1 and CDR2: MNHNS and SASEGT. The CDR3 contains 15 residues. Losses at the gene ends were 6 bases for V and 4 bases for J; bases not matched to a gene: 8.

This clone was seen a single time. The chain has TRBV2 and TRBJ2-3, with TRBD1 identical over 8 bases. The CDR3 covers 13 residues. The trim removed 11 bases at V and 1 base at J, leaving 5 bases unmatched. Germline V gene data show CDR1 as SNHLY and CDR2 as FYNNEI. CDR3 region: CAGQGEGTDTQYF. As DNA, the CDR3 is TGTGCCGGACAGGGTGAAGGCACAGATACGCAGTATTTT.

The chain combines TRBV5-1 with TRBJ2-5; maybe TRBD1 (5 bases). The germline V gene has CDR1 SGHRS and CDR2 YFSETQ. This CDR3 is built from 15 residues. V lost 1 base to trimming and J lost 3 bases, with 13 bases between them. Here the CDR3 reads CASSLQVQVEETQYF. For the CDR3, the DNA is TGCGCCAGCAGCTTGCAGGTACAGGTGGAAGAGACCCAGTACTTC.

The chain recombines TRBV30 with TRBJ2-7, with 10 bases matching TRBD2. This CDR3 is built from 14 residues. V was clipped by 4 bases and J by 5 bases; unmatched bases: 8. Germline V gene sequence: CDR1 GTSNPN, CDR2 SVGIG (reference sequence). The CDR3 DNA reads TGTGCCTGGACTAGCGGGAGTATATCCCACGAGCAGTACTTC. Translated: CAWTSGSISHEQYF.

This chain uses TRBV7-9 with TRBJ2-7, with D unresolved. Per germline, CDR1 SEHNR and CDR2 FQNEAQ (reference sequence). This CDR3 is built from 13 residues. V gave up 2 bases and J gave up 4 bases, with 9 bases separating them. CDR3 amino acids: CASSLPPAYEQYF. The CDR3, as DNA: TGTGCCAGCAGCTTACCCCCCGCTTACGAGCAGTACTTC.

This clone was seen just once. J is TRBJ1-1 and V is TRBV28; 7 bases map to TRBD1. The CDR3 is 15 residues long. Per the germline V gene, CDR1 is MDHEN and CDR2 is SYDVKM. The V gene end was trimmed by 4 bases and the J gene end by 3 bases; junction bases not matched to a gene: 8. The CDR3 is CASSSTGRVYTEAFF. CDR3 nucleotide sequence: TGTGCCAGCAGTTCGACAGGGAGGGTGTACACTGAAGCTTTCTTT.

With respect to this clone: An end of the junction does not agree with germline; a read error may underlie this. The CDR3 loop reads CATSGTEQGPQHF. As DNA, the CDR3 is TGTGCCACCAGTGGGACGGAACAGGGACCCCAGCATTTT. The rearrangement uses TRBV6-6 and TRBJ1-5; TRBD1 is a possible D gene (6 bases). This CDR3 is 13 amino acids long. Germline V gene data show CDR1 as MNHNY and CDR2 as SVGAGI (reference sequence).

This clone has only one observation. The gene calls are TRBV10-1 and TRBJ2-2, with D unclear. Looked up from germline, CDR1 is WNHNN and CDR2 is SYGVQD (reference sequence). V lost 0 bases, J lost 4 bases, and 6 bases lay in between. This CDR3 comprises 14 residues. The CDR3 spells CASSESRITGELFF. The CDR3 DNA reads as TGCGCCAGCAGTGAGTCACGGATCACCGGGGAGCTGTTTTTT.

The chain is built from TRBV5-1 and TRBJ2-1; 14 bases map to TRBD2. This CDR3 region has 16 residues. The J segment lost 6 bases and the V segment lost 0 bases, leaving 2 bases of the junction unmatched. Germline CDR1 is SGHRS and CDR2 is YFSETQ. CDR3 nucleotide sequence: TGCGCCAGCAGCTTGGCGGGACTAGCGGGAGCCAATGAGCAGTTCTTC. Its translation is CASSLAGLAGANEQFF.

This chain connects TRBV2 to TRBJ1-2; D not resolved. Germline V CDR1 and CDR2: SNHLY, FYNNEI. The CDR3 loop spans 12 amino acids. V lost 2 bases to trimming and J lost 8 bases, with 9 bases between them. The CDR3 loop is CASSEREGGYTF. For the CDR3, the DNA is TGTGCCAGCAGTGAAAGGGAAGGCGGCTACACCTTC.

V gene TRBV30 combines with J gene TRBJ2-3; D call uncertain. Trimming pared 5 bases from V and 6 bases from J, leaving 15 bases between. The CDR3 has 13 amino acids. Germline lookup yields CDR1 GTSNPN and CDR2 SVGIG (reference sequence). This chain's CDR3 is CAWAGWEEDTQYF. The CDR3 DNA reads TGTGCCTGGGCCGGTTGGGAAGAGGATACGCAGTATTTT.

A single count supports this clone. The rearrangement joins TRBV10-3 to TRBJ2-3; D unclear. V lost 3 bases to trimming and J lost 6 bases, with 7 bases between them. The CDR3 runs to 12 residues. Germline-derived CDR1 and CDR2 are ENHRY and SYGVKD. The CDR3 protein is CAISELGDTQYF. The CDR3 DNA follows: TGTGCCATCAGTGAACTCGGGGATACGCAGTATTTT.

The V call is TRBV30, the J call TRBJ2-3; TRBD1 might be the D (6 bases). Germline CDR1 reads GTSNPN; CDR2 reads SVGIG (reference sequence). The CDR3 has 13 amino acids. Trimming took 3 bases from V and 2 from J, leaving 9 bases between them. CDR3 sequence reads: CAWSAGVTDTQYF. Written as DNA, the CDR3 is TGTGCCTGGAGCGCAGGGGTCACAGATACGCAGTATTTT.

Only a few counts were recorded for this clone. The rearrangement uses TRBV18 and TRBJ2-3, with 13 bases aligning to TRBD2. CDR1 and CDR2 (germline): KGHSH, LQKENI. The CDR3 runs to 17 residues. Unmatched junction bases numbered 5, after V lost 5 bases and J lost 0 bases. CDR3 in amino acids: CASSSGTSGVSTDTQYF. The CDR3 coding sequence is TGTGCCAGCTCATCCGGGACTAGCGGGGTTAGCACAGATACGCAGTATTTT.

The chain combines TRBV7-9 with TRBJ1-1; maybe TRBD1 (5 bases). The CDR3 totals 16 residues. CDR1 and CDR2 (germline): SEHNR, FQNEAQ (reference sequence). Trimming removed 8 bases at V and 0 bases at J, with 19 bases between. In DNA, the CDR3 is TGTGCCAGCCGCAAGGAGGGGATGGGTATGAACACTGAAGCTTTCTTT. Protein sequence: CASRKEGMGMNTEAFF.

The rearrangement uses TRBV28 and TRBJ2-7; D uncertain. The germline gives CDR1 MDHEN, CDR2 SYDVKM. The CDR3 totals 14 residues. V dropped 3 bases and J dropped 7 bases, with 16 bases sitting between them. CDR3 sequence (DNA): TGTGCCAGCAGTTTTTCTCTAGTATGGTGGGAGCAGTACTTC. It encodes CASSFSLVWWEQYF. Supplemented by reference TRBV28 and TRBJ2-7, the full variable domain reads DVKVTQSSRYLVKRTGEKVFLECVQDMDHENMFWYRQDPGLGLRLIYFSYDVKMKEKGDIPEGYSVSREKKERFSLILESASTNQTSMYLCASSFSLVWWEQYFGPGTRLTVT.

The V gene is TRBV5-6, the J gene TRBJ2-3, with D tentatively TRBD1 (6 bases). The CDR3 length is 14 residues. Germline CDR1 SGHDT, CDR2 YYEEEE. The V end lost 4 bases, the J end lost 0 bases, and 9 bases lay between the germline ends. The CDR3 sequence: CASSRDTSTDTQYF. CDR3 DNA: TGTGCCAGCAGCCGGGACACGAGCACAGATACGCAGTATTTT.

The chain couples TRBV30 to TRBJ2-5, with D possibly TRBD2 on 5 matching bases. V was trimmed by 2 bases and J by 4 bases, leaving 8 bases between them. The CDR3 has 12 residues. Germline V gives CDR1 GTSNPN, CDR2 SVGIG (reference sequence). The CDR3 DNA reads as TGTGCCTGGAGTATCGGACTAGAGACCCAGTACTTC. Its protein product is CAWSIGLETQYF.

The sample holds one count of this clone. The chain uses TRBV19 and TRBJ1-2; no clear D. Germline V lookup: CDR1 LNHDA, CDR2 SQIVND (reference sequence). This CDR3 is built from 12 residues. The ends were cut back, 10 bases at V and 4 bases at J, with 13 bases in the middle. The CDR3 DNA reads TGTGCCACTTTTACAGTGGGCTATGGCTACACCTTC. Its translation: CATFTVGYGYTF.

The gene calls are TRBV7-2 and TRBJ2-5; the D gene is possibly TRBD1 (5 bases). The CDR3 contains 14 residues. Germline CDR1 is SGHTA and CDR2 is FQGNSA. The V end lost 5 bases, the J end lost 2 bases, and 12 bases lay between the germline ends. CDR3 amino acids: CASSLRTPQETQYF. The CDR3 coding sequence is TGTGCCAGCAGCCTCCGGACACCTCAAGAGACCCAGTACTTC.

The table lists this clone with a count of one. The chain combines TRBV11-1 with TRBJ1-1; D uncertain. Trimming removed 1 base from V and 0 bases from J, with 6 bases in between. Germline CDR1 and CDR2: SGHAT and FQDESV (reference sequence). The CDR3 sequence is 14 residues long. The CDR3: CASSLEGVNTEAFF. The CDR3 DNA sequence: TGTGCCAGCAGCTTAGAAGGAGTGAACACTGAAGCTTTCTTT.

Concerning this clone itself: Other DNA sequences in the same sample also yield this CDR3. The CDR3 is CASSLGGPGQPQHF. The CDR3 bases are TGCGCCAGCAGCTTGGGGGGGCCTGGACAGCCCCAGCATTTT. The chain has TRBV5-1 and TRBJ1-5, with D possibly TRBD1 on 6 matching bases. Germline V gene lookup returns CDR1 SGHRS and CDR2 YFSETQ. Trimming stripped 0 bases from V and 7 bases from J, with 11 bases between. The CDR3 covers 14 residues. Supplemented by reference TRBV5-1 and TRBJ1-5, the full variable domain reads KAGVTQTPRYLIKTRGQQVTLSCSPISGHRSVSWYQQTPGQGLQFLFEYFSETQRNKGNFPGRFSGRQFSNSRSEMNVSTLELGDSALYLCASSLGGPGQPQHFGDGTRLSIL.

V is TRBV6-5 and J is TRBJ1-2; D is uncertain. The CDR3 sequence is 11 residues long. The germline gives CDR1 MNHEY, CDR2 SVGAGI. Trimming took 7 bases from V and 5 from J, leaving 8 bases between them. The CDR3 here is CASNNEYGYTF. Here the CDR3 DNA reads TGTGCCAGCAACAACGAATATGGCTACACCTTC.

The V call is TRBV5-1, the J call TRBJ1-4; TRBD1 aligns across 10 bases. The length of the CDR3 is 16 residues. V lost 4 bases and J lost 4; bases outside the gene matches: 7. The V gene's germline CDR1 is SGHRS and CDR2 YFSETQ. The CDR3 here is CASSPGTGEDNEKLFF. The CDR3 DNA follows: TGCGCCAGCAGCCCTGGGACAGGGGAAGATAATGAAAAACTGTTTTTT.

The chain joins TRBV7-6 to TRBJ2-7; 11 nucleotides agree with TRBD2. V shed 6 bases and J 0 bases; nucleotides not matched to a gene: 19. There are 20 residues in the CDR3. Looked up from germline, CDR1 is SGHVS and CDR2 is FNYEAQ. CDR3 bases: TGTGCCAGCAGTACAAGCTGGGGGCCCAGACTAGCGGGGTACTCCTACGAGCAGTACTTC. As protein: CASSTSWGPRLAGYSYEQYF.

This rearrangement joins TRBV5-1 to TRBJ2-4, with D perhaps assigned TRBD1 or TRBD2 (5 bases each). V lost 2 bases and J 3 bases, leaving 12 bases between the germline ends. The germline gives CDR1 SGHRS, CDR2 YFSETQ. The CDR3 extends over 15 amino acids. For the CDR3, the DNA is TGCGCCAGCAGCTTCGAGGGGCTCGACAAAAACATTCAGTACTTC. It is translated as CASSFEGLDKNIQYF.